The next 16 T cell receptor beta chains were all read from a single sample in a study of shared clonotypes between healthy human individuals. Profiled with immunoSEQ multiplex PCR; TCRdb holds only in-frame clones, not every one. The sample lists about 2 million clones, about 94% occurring once. Only CD45RO-negative cells positively selected for CCR7 counted as naive CD8 cells, so terminally differentiated effector memory CD45RA+ cells were excluded. Sequenced sample: naive CD8+ T cells sorted from blood. Source of these receptors: a man younger than 35 in good health.

In regard to this clone: The sample has other DNA sequences that encode this CDR3 too. The rearrangement uses TRBV6-5 and TRBJ2-7; D call uncertain. Germline CDR1 reads MNHEY; CDR2 reads SVGAGI. There are 13 residues in the CDR3. Trimming pared 4 bases from V and 0 bases from J, leaving 7 bases between. This chain's CDR3 is CASSLGFSYEQYF. DNA of the CDR3: TGTGCCAGCAGTTTAGGCTTCTCCTACGAGCAGTACTTC.

The chain recombines TRBV11-3 with TRBJ2-2; 11 bases align to TRBD1. Trimming took 11 bases from V and 2 from J; bases not matched to a gene: 13. The germline V gene encodes CDR1 SGHNT and CDR2 YENEEA. This CDR3 contains 17 residues. Here the CDR3 DNA reads TGTGCCCCCAAAGGACAGGGGGCCACTAGTAACACCGGGGAGCTGTTTTTT. Its translation is CAPKGQGATSNTGELFF.

The V and J genes are TRBV28 and TRBJ2-3, with a possible D match to TRBD1 (7 bases). This CDR3 comprises 14 residues. Looked up from germline, CDR1 is MDHEN and CDR2 is SYDVKM. V was pared by 4 bases and J by 9 bases, with 17 bases between. CDR3 amino acids: CASSSWGDSRTQYF. CDR3 bases: TGTGCCAGCAGTTCCTGGGGGGACAGCAGAACGCAGTATTTT.

In this sample, this clone turned up once. This chain links TRBV15 with TRBJ2-7; no clear D gene. V gave up 1 base and J gave up 3 bases, with 7 bases separating them. Germline V gives CDR1 LNHNV, CDR2 YYDKDF (reference sequence). The length of the CDR3 is 13 residues. This CDR3 reads CATSRALLYEQYF. The DNA of the CDR3 is TGTGCCACCAGCAGAGCTCTTCTCTACGAGCAGTACTTC.

The chain is built from TRBV5-4 and TRBJ2-1; D is tentatively TRBD1 or TRBD2 (6 bases each). Between the trimmed V and J ends, which lost 4 bases and 2 bases, there was a span of 16 bases. CDR1 and CDR2 from the germline V gene are SGHNT and YYREEE (reference sequence). This CDR3 is built from 16 residues. CDR3 amino acids: CASSEEGGTTYNEQFF. CDR3 nucleotides: TGTGCCAGCAGCGAGGAAGGGGGGACCACCTACAATGAGCAGTTCTTC.

The chain has TRBV2 and TRBJ2-1, with D possibly TRBD1 on 8 matching bases. The germline V gene encodes CDR1 SNHLY and CDR2 FYNNEI. The CDR3 consists of 15 residues. The V end was cut by 3 bases, the J end by 6 bases, with 15 bases between. This chain's CDR3 is CASSDGGGQVNEQFF. CDR3 DNA: TGTGCCAGCAGTGATGGGGGGGGACAGGTCAATGAGCAGTTCTTC.

In its sample, this clone was seen once. The genes are TRBV6-6 and TRBJ2-7, with 8 bases aligning to TRBD2. CDR1 is MNHNY, CDR2 SVGAGI, per germline (reference sequence). This CDR3 contains 16 residues. Losses at the gene ends were 2 bases for V and 2 bases for J; bases not matched to a gene: 8. For the CDR3, the DNA is TGTGCCAGCAGTTACGGGCGGGGAGCGGGGGCCTACGAGCAGTACTTC. This codes for CASSYGRGAGAYEQYF.

The chain employs TRBV2 and TRBJ2-1, with unresolved D. CDR1 and CDR2 from the germline V gene are SNHLY and FYNNEI. V shed 7 bases and J shed 5 bases, with 9 bases lying between them. The CDR3 runs to 12 residues. This CDR3 reads CASKPPDNEQFF. Written as DNA, the CDR3 is TGTGCCAGCAAGCCGCCTGACAATGAGCAGTTCTTC.

J is TRBJ2-7 and V is TRBV27, with unresolved D. CDR3 size: 10 residues. CDR1 and CDR2 from the germline V gene are MNHEY and SMNVEV (reference sequence). V shed 8 bases and J shed 6 bases, with 8 bases lying between them. CDR3 amino acids: CASGHAEQYF. The DNA of the CDR3 is TGTGCCAGCGGCCATGCCGAGCAGTACTTC.

This chain links TRBV28 with TRBJ1-2; D gene uncertain. Germline V lookup: CDR1 MDHEN, CDR2 SYDVKM. V was shortened by 3 bases and J by 5 bases, with 10 bases between the two germline ends. CDR3 length: 13 residues. The CDR3 DNA reads as TGTGCCAGCAGTTTCGGTCCCGGGTATGGCTACACCTTC. Translating gives CASSFGPGYGYTF.

This clone was recorded only once. The V gene is TRBV28, the J gene TRBJ1-1, with TRBD1 identical over 9 bases. The CDR3 is 13 residues long. Germline trimming cut 5 bases from V and 11 bases from J; bases unmatched to any gene: 9. In germline, CDR1 is MDHEN, CDR2 SYDVKM. The CDR3 here is CASSRTGVIEAFF. DNA of the CDR3: TGTGCCAGCAGTAGGACAGGGGTGATAGAGGCTTTCTTT.

This rearrangement joins TRBV2 to TRBJ2-1; D not certain. V was cut by 2 bases and J by 5 bases, with 16 bases left in between. The CDR3 is 16 amino acids. The germline gives CDR1 SNHLY, CDR2 FYNNEI. The CDR3 is CASSELSSWAHNEQFF. In DNA, the CDR3 is TGTGCCAGCAGTGAATTGTCCTCTTGGGCGCACAATGAGCAGTTCTTC.

J is TRBJ2-7 and V is TRBV30; 7 nucleotides align to TRBD1. The V gene end was trimmed by 1 base and the J gene end by 6 bases; junction bases not matched to a gene: 6. The length of the CDR3 is 13 residues. Germline CDR1 and CDR2: GTSNPN and SVGIG (reference sequence). CDR3: CAWSARTGFEQYF. Written as DNA, the CDR3 is TGTGCCTGGAGTGCAAGGACAGGATTCGAGCAGTACTTC.

The chain couples TRBV9 to TRBJ2-5; D is undetermined. The ends were cut back, 3 bases at V and 5 bases at J, with 14 bases in the middle. The germline V gene encodes CDR1 SGDLS and CDR2 YYNGEE. The CDR3 covers 14 residues. The CDR3 here is CASSENYLGETQYF. The CDR3, as DNA: TGTGCCAGCAGCGAGAATTATCTTGGGGAGACCCAGTACTTC.

The chain carries TRBV9 and TRBJ2-1; TRBD2 aligns across 9 bases. V was pared by 0 bases and J by 8 bases, with 6 bases of the junction left unmatched. The CDR3 consists of 15 residues. Germline lookup yields CDR1 SGDLS and CDR2 YYNGEE. In nucleotides, the CDR3 is TGTGCCAGCAGCGTAGGGGGACTAGCAGCCGATGAGCAGTTCTTC. Translated: CASSVGGLAADEQFF.

The chain links TRBV10-2 to TRBJ2-7; D is tentatively TRBD1 or TRBD2 (5 bases each). Trimming left V 3 bases short and J 3 bases short, with 21 bases between. Germline V gene lookup returns CDR1 WSHSY and CDR2 SAAADI. This CDR3 region has 17 residues. CDR3 in amino acids: CASSDGPPGQEYYEQYF. CDR3 bases: TGCGCCAGCAGTGACGGACCCCCGGGGCAGGAGTACTACGAGCAGTACTTC.